This is a list of T cell receptor beta chains from one sample in a study of blood T cells in healthy people across ages. TCRdb processed the 5' RACE reads anew with MiXCR; each CDR3 protein has one entry. The data contain approximately 780,000 distinct CDR3 sequences, about a quarter of them singletons. The same data also contributed to another study, on T cells of mothers and their children.

The sequencing input was blood. These receptor sequences come from a boy aged 5 to 17 in good health. Each CDR3 is given without its conserved first and last residue. Each record gives: V gene, D gene, J gene, CDR3 protein. D genes are given only for firm matches.

v_call: TRBV6-5
d_call: TRBD1
j_call: TRBJ1-6
cdr3_aa: ASSRGQGTDSPLH

v_call: TRBV24-1
d_call: NA
j_call: TRBJ2-1
cdr3_aa: ATSDGYYNEQF

v_call: TRBV13
d_call: NA
j_call: TRBJ2-7
cdr3_aa: ASSLGPASYKQY

v_call: TRBV27
d_call: NA
j_call: TRBJ1-5
cdr3_aa: ASSLSGGPWPQH

v_call: TRBV7-9
d_call: TRBD1
j_call: TRBJ1-4
cdr3_aa: ASSPPGTGADRLF

v_call: TRBV4-1
d_call: NA
j_call: TRBJ2-5
cdr3_aa: ASSPLGSRDRETQY

v_call: TRBV10-3
d_call: NA
j_call: TRBJ1-3
cdr3_aa: AISERGWNTIY

v_call: TRBV4-1
d_call: TRBD2
j_call: TRBJ2-1
cdr3_aa: ASSQGERGYNEQF

v_call: TRBV11-2
d_call: TRBD1
j_call: TRBJ2-5
cdr3_aa: ASSLSAGTAWETQY

v_call: TRBV7-9
d_call: TRBD2
j_call: TRBJ2-3
cdr3_aa: ASSLPLLGTSGVTDTQY

v_call: TRBV28
d_call: TRBD2
j_call: TRBJ2-5
cdr3_aa: ATRRGGSGETQY

v_call: TRBV3-1
d_call: NA
j_call: TRBJ2-7
cdr3_aa: ASSHGVYEQY

v_call: TRBV28
d_call: NA
j_call: TRBJ1-1
cdr3_aa: ASTVAGLGAENTEAF

v_call: TRBV15
d_call: NA
j_call: TRBJ1-4
cdr3_aa: ATSSTPGATNEKLF

v_call: TRBV6-5
d_call: TRBD1
j_call: TRBJ1-1
cdr3_aa: ASTQLQGARGEAF

v_call: TRBV6-2/TRBV6-3
d_call: TRBD2
j_call: NA
cdr3_aa: ASRRLGQRGHNGQF

v_call: TRBV6-5
d_call: TRBD2
j_call: TRBJ2-2
cdr3_aa: ASRSTSGGTGELF

v_call: TRBV7-9
d_call: TRBD1
j_call: TRBJ1-5
cdr3_aa: ASSLGQGDQPQH

v_call: TRBV5-1
d_call: NA
j_call: TRBJ2-1
cdr3_aa: ASSFMGDNEQF

v_call: TRBV30
d_call: TRBD1
j_call: TRBJ1-1
cdr3_aa: AWSGLDRAAEAF

v_call: TRBV11-2
d_call: NA
j_call: TRBJ1-4
cdr3_aa: ASSLEAEKLF

v_call: TRBV24-1
d_call: NA
j_call: TRBJ2-2
cdr3_aa: ATSDSIGELF

v_call: TRBV12-3/TRBV12-4
d_call: NA
j_call: TRBJ1-1
cdr3_aa: ASSPDSLNTEAF

v_call: TRBV2
d_call: NA
j_call: TRBJ2-1
cdr3_aa: ASNGGLSYNEQF

v_call: TRBV6-1
d_call: NA
j_call: TRBJ2-4
cdr3_aa: ASSEEGGNIQY

v_call: TRBV2
d_call: NA
j_call: TRBJ2-3
cdr3_aa: ASSERRGTDTQY

v_call: TRBV29-1
d_call: NA
j_call: TRBJ1-2
cdr3_aa: SVGDKSDYGYT

v_call: TRBV20-1
d_call: NA
j_call: TRBJ2-7
cdr3_aa: SARERTTYEQY

v_call: TRBV28
d_call: TRBD1
j_call: TRBJ1-4
cdr3_aa: ASSHTRQGGNEKLF

v_call: TRBV7-9
d_call: TRBD2
j_call: TRBJ2-7
cdr3_aa: ASSSSGGASYEQY

v_call: TRBV3-1
d_call: NA
j_call: TRBJ2-5
cdr3_aa: ASSQVTTTLLEAQY

v_call: TRBV10-3
d_call: NA
j_call: NA
cdr3_aa: AISEALAYEQY

v_call: TRBV27
d_call: NA
j_call: TRBJ1-6
cdr3_aa: ASSLSGSGPLH

v_call: TRBV20-1
d_call: NA
j_call: TRBJ2-4
cdr3_aa: SAGLEGIQY

v_call: TRBV5-1
d_call: NA
j_call: TRBJ2-1
cdr3_aa: ASSLVVPNEQF

v_call: TRBV3-1
d_call: TRBD1
j_call: TRBJ2-1
cdr3_aa: ASSPGGYNNEQF

v_call: TRBV4-1
d_call: TRBD1
j_call: TRBJ1-2
cdr3_aa: ASSQAGGSFGYT

v_call: TRBV27
d_call: NA
j_call: TRBJ1-2
cdr3_aa: ASSISPGYGYT

v_call: TRBV7-8
d_call: NA
j_call: TRBJ1-4
cdr3_aa: ASSSPWVTGANEKLF

v_call: TRBV20-1
d_call: NA
j_call: TRBJ2-5
cdr3_aa: SARGDSSHPETQY

v_call: TRBV7-2
d_call: NA
j_call: TRBJ1-4
cdr3_aa: ASSTSNEKLF

v_call: TRBV5-5
d_call: NA
j_call: TRBJ1-5
cdr3_aa: ASNLGWGNQPQH

v_call: TRBV7-8
d_call: NA
j_call: TRBJ2-5
cdr3_aa: ASSTGQSGGETQY

v_call: TRBV5-1
d_call: NA
j_call: TRBJ2-2
cdr3_aa: ASSPSLLGANGELF

v_call: TRBV20-1
d_call: NA
j_call: NA
cdr3_aa: SAREPLNEQF